This is a list of T cell receptor beta chains from one sample in a study of STAT3 mutations in large granular lymphocyte leukemia. TCRdb's copy holds only in-frame clones and misses some; the assay was immunoSEQ multiplex PCR. In the table there are about 4,000 clones, 82% of which are singletons. The specimen sequenced was peripheral blood mononuclear cells. Receptors were obtained from a boy aged 5-17 years with T-cell large granular lymphocyte leukemia. Some clones in this sample may be carry-over from other donors' samples. CDR3s include the opening cysteine and the closing phenylalanine or tryptophan. D genes are given only for firm matches. The size entry is marked missing in some rows and otherwise reads once, few, many or a size class.

once	TRBV5-1	TRBJ1-2	15	.	CASKVGSPWNYGYTF	TGCGCCAGCAAAGTGGGTTCCCCTTGGAACTATGGCTACACCTTC
few	TRBV30	TRBJ2-1	14	TRBD1	CAWSRTGGGDEQFF	TGTGCCTGGAGCCGGACAGGGGGAGGCGATGAGCAGTTCTTC
.	TRBV7-9	TRBJ2-3	11	.	CASSLTDTQYF	TGTGCCAGCAGCTTAACAGATACGCAGTATTTT
.	TRBV5-1	TRBJ2-1	15	TRBD1	CASSLQRTGYNEQFF	TGCGCCAGCAGCTTGCAAAGGACAGGGTACAATGAGCAGTTCTTC
.	TRBV5-1	TRBJ1-2	15	.	CASSSTTGPSYGYTF	TGCGCCAGCAGCTCAACGACAGGACCCAGCTATGGCTACACCTTC
.	TRBV29-1	TRBJ2-3	14	.	CSAIWGVTPDTQYF	TGCAGCGCTATTTGGGGGGTGACACCAGATACGCAGTATTTT
.	TRBV7-9	TRBJ2-7	15	.	CASSLLGGRSGEQYF	TGTGCCAGCAGCCTGCTCGGGGGGCGATCGGGCGAGCAGTACTTC
.	TRBV27	TRBJ2-7	13	.	CASSSAGSYEQYF	TGTGCCAGCAGTTCCGCAGGATCCTACGAGCAGTACTTC
.	TRBV5-1	TRBJ1-2	13	.	CASSFNGDHGYTF	TGCGCCAGCAGCTTTAACGGGGATCATGGCTACACCTTC
.	TRBV7-9	TRBJ2-5	15	TRBD2	CASSPWGLGDETQYF	TGTGCCAGCAGCCCGTGGGGACTAGGTGACGAGACCCAGTACTTC
.	TRBV5-4	TRBJ1-2	14	TRBD1	CASSLEGGANGYTF	TGTGCCAGCAGCTTGGAAGGGGGCGCCAATGGCTACACCTTC
.	TRBV18	TRBJ2-1	12	.	CASSPTQNEQFF	TGTGCCAGCTCACCCACCCAGAATGAGCAGTTCTTC
few	TRBV28	TRBJ1-6	15	.	CASSLFGEANSPLHF	TGTGCCAGCAGTTTATTTGGGGAGGCAAATTCACCCCTCCACTTT
.	TRBV27	TRBJ1-2	16	.	CASSGVPGRKGYGYTF	TGTGCCAGCAGTGGGGTCCCGGGGCGAAAGGGTTATGGCTACACCTTC
.	TRBV10-2	TRBJ1-6	16	.	CASSESAQSYNSPLHF	TGCGCCAGCAGTGAGTCGGCGCAGAGCTATAATTCACCCCTCCACTTT